The 27 T cell receptor beta chains presented below share a single source sample, sequenced in a study of T-cell memory formation after mild COVID-19 (dated by TCRdb to the early 2020s). Library method: 5' RACE. Sequencing was carried out with an Illumina NovaSeq 6000. TCRdb reran the public reads through fastp at Q25 and MiXCR, keeping productive beta chains. Rows with a matching CDR3 protein are joined into one entry that keeps the most common DNA and genes. Recorded for this sample are a few hundred thousand distinct CDR3 sequences; approximately 15% of them occurred a single time. The ten largest make up under 25% of the sample. The sequencing input was PBMCs or a T cell subset sorted from them (not recorded which). The receptors were sampled from a man between 18 and 35 years old who had mild COVID-19 (a few samples of this study predate the infection). The sample titles of this study are shuffled in the database, so cell type and time point are left out; the donor was told from shared clones.

This clonotype was seen more than once but under ten times. This chain connects TRBV7-2 to TRBJ2-1, with a possible D match to TRBD2 (6 bases). V dropped 6 bases and J dropped 5 bases, with 20 bases sitting between them. CDR1 SGHTA and CDR2 FQGNSA come from the germline V gene. This CDR3 is 16 amino acids long. In nucleotides, the CDR3 is TGTGCCAGCAGTAGACGACCGGGACTGGCGGACAATGAGCAGTTCTTC. This sequence encodes CASSRRPGLADNEQFF. The entire variable domain, with the rest obtained from reference TRBV7-2 and TRBJ2-1, is as follows: GAGVSQSPSNKVTEKGKDVELRCDPISGHTALYWYRQSLGQGLEFLIYFQGNSAPDKSGLPSDRFSAERTGGSVSTLTIQRTQQEDSAVYLCASSRRPGLADNEQFFGPGTRLTVL.

This clonotype was picked up a small number of times. The V gene is TRBV6-5, the J gene TRBJ2-5, with TRBD1 matching over 12 bases. The CDR3 is 17 residues long. Germline-derived CDR1 and CDR2 are MNHEY and SVGAGI. The V segment lost 6 bases and the J segment 5 bases; nucleotides outside the gene matches: 13. CDR3 sequence (DNA): TGTGCCAGCAGACTCCCGGGACAGGGGGCTAGGGCGGAGACCCAGTACTTC. As protein: CASRLPGQGARAETQYF.

The chain joins TRBV29-1 to TRBJ2-7, with D uncertain. CDR1 is SQVTM, CDR2 ANQGSEA, per germline. The CDR3 contains 14 residues. V dropped 4 bases and J dropped 6 bases, with 19 bases sitting between them. The CDR3, as DNA: TGCAGCGTTGGAGAGGATATTGGTTTCCCCGAGCAGTACTTC. It translates to CSVGEDIGFPEQYF.

The chain is built from TRBV28 and TRBJ1-2, with a tentative D call TRBD1 (5 bases). This CDR3 spans 15 amino acids. Germline V gives CDR1 MDHEN, CDR2 SYDVKM. Between the trimmed V and J ends, which lost 4 bases and 6 bases, there was a span of 18 bases. The CDR3 loop is CASSSPHLGEDGYTF. In DNA form, the CDR3 reads TGTGCCAGCAGTTCACCCCACCTGGGGGAAGATGGCTACACCTTC.

The V gene is TRBV19, the J gene TRBJ1-1; D gene uncertain. V shed 7 bases and J shed 3 bases, with 9 bases lying between them. This CDR3 is built from 12 residues. Germline V gene lookup returns CDR1 LNHDA and CDR2 SQIVND (reference sequence). The CDR3 DNA is TGTGCCAGTATTACCGGTTACACTGAAGCTTTCTTT. Amino acids: CASITGYTEAFF. Full variable domain (rest looked up from reference TRBV19 and TRBJ1-1): DGGITQSPKYLFRKEGQNVTLSCEQNLNHDAMYWYRQDPGQGLRLIYYSQIVNDFQKGDIAEGYSVSREKKESFPLTVTSAQKNPTAFYLCASITGYTEAFFGQGTRLTVV.

The chain couples TRBV10-3 to TRBJ1-1, with D hard to call. Germline-derived CDR1 and CDR2 are ENHRY and SYGVKD. This CDR3 comprises 13 residues. Trimming shortened V by 3 bases and J by 2 bases, and 7 bases separated the two germline ends. CDR3 amino acids: CAISESRNTEAFF. The CDR3 DNA reads as TGTGCCATCAGTGAAAGTAGAAACACTGAAGCTTTCTTT.

The chain joins TRBV7-9 to TRBJ2-2; 8 positions agree with TRBD2. The CDR3 length is 18 residues. J was trimmed by 8 bases and V by 0 bases; bases with no gene match: 14. The germline V gene has CDR1 SEHNR and CDR2 FQNEAQ (reference sequence). The CDR3 DNA follows: TGTGCCAGCAGCTTAGCGAGGTTTGGACTAGCTTCAGTGGGGGAGCTGTTTTTT. It codes for CASSLARFGLASVGELFF. Full variable domain (outside the CDR3, taken from reference TRBV7-9 and TRBJ2-2): DTGVSQNPRHKITKRGQNVTFRCDPISEHNRLYWYRQTLGQGPEFLTYFQNEAQLEKSRLLSDRFSAERPKGSFSTLEIQRTEQGDSAMYLCASSLARFGLASVGELFFGEGSRLTVL.

This clonotype has ten or more counts. CDR3 protein: CASSSPDRYTEAFF. CDR3 bases: TGTGCCAGCAGCTCCCCCGACAGGTACACTGAAGCTTTCTTT. The chain uses TRBV7-2 and TRBJ1-1; D is possibly TRBD1 (6 bases). Deletions cut 4 bases from V and 3 bases from J, with 12 bases between. The CDR3 totals 14 residues. The V gene's germline CDR1 is SGHTA and CDR2 FQGNSA. The full variable domain, rest sourced from reference TRBV7-2 and TRBJ1-1, is GAGVSQSPSNKVTEKGKDVELRCDPISGHTALYWYRQSLGQGLEFLIYFQGNSAPDKSGLPSDRFSAERTGGSVSTLTIQRTQQEDSAVYLCASSSPDRYTEAFFGQGTRLTVV.

This clonotype was seen a handful of times. This chain links TRBV20-1 with TRBJ2-2; no firm D call. Trimming stripped 3 bases from V and 3 bases from J, with 14 bases between. The germline gives CDR1 DFQATT, CDR2 SNEGSKA (reference sequence). The CDR3 spans 15 residues. CDR3 nucleotide sequence: TGCAGTGCTAGGAGCACCTCTTTTGACACCGGGGAGCTGTTTTTT. Translation: CSARSTSFDTGELFF.

This clonotype showed up many times. V usage is TRBV11-2 and J usage is TRBJ2-5, with 7 bases matching TRBD1. Germline V gene sequence: CDR1 SGHAT, CDR2 FQNNGV. J gave up 4 bases and V 7 bases, and 6 bases lay outside the gene matches. This CDR3 is 13 amino acids long. CDR3 loop: CASTIRQGETQYF. CDR3 bases: TGTGCCAGCACCATTAGACAGGGAGAGACCCAGTACTTC.

This clonotype was counted only a few times. V usage is TRBV7-3 and J usage is TRBJ2-2; 8 nucleotides align to TRBD1. Germline V gene sequence: CDR1 SGHTA, CDR2 FQGTGA. Trimming removed 3 bases from V and 3 bases from J; junction bases left unmatched: 3. This CDR3 comprises 15 residues. This CDR3 is CASSLTGEDTGELFF. The CDR3 DNA is TGTGCCAGCAGCTTGACAGGGGAGGACACCGGGGAGCTGTTTTTT. Variable domain in full (rest from reference TRBV7-3 and TRBJ2-2): GAGVSQTPSNKVTEKGKYVELRCDPISGHTALYWYRQSLGQGPEFLIYFQGTGAADDSGLPNDRFFAVRPEGSVSTLKIQRTERGDSAVYLCASSLTGEDTGELFFGEGSRLTVL.

This clonotype was counted a few times. The chain couples TRBV6-2 or TRBV6-3 to TRBJ2-5, with D uncertain. This CDR3 has 13 amino acids. Trimming cost V 8 bases and J 6 bases, with 16 bases left between them. CDR1 and CDR2 (germline): MNHEY, SVGEGT. The DNA for the CDR3 is TGTGCCAGCTCTCCGACGGGCCGGAAGACCCAGTACTTC. Translation gives CASSPTGRKTQYF.

This chain connects TRBV4-3 to TRBJ1-5; D gene uncertain. Germline V gene data show CDR1 as LGHNA and CDR2 as YSLEER. Trimming stripped 0 bases from V and 9 bases from J, with 9 bases between. The CDR3 loop spans 13 amino acids. CDR3 residues: CASSQDRPGPQHF. The CDR3 coding sequence is TGCGCCAGCAGCCAAGATCGTCCGGGGCCCCAGCATTTT.

This clonotype turned up a few times. This rearrangement joins TRBV4-2 to TRBJ2-1, with 7 positions matching TRBD2. J gave up 3 bases and V 0 bases, and 5 bases lay outside the gene matches. The CDR3 extends over 16 amino acids. CDR1 is LGHNA and CDR2 is YNFKEQ in the germline V gene. CDR3 sequence reads: CASSQDRAGLYNEQFF. CDR3 DNA sequence: TGTGCCAGCAGCCAAGATCGAGCGGGGCTCTACAATGAGCAGTTCTTC.

This clonotype has ten or more counts. CDR3 region: CASSPDRGKDTQYF. CDR3 DNA: TGCGCCAGCAGCCCGGACAGGGGGAAAGATACGCAGTATTTT. This chain links TRBV5-1 with TRBJ2-3; 10 positions agree with TRBD1. V was pared by 4 bases and J by 5 bases, with 4 bases of the junction left unmatched. Germline CDR1 is SGHRS and CDR2 is YFSETQ. The CDR3 is made up of 14 amino acids.

This clonotype has ten or more counts. This chain connects TRBV6-5 to TRBJ1-5; a possible D gene is TRBD1 (6 bases). The V and J ends lost 8 bases and 5 bases respectively, with 13 bases between them. CDR1 and CDR2 from the germline V gene are MNHEY and SVGAGI. This CDR3 region has 13 residues. CDR3 nucleotide sequence: TGTGCCAGCGCTACAGGGAGGGATCAGCCCCAGCATTTT. Its protein product is CASATGRDQPQHF.

The CDR3 protein is CASSLDFLNEQFF. CDR3 DNA sequence: TGTGCCAGCAGCCTTGACTTCCTCAATGAGCAGTTCTTC. The chain recombines TRBV7-2 with TRBJ2-1, with D uncertain. V lost 5 bases, J lost 6 bases, and 11 bases lay in between. Looked up from germline, CDR1 is SGHTA and CDR2 is FQGNSA. The CDR3 spans 13 residues. The whole variable domain, filled in from reference TRBV7-2 and TRBJ2-1, reads GAGVSQSPSNKVTEKGKDVELRCDPISGHTALYWYRQSLGQGLEFLIYFQGNSAPDKSGLPSDRFSAERTGGSVSTLTIQRTQQEDSAVYLCASSLDFLNEQFFGPGTRLTVL.

The gene calls are TRBV7-3 and TRBJ2-5; 7 bases map to TRBD2. Germline V gene sequence: CDR1 SGHTA, CDR2 FQGTGA. CDR3 length equals 13 residues. V lost 3 bases, J lost 3 bases, and 1 base stayed unmatched. CDR3: CASSFLAEETQYF. CDR3 DNA sequence: TGTGCCAGCAGCTTCCTAGCGGAAGAGACCCAGTACTTC.

In its sample, this clonotype was seen many times. The chain links TRBV27 to TRBJ1-1; no clear D. CDR3 length: 12 amino acids. The germline V and J ends were trimmed by 3 bases and 5 bases, with 7 bases remaining between them. Germline CDR1 and CDR2: MNHEY and SMNVEV (reference sequence). In nucleotides, the CDR3 is TGTGCCAGCAGTTTTTTTGGGACTGAAGCTTTCTTT. Protein sequence: CASSFFGTEAFF.

The V gene is TRBV20-1, the J gene TRBJ2-2, with 11 bases that match TRBD2. Losses at the gene ends were 6 bases for V and 6 bases for J; bases not matched to a gene: 9. The CDR3 totals 15 residues. Germline CDR1 and CDR2: DFQATT and SNEGSKA (reference sequence). The CDR3 DNA sequence: TGCAGTGCAAAGATAGCGGGGGGGCCGTCCGGGGAGCTGTTTTTT. It encodes CSAKIAGGPSGELFF.

This clonotype showed up just a few times. At one end the junction does not follow the germline gene, possibly because of a read error. J is TRBJ1-2 and V is TRBV12-3 or TRBV12-4; 9 bases line up with TRBD1. The CDR3 totals 13 residues. CDR3 loop: CASSLTQGQGIAF. CDR3 bases: TGTGCCAGCAGTCTTACCCAGGGACAGGGAATTGCCTTC.

This clonotype has a handful of counts. The J gene is TRBJ2-7, the V gene TRBV7-2; 7 bases agree with TRBD1. V lost 4 bases to trimming and J lost 3 bases; unmatched junction nucleotides: 9. CDR1 and CDR2 (germline): SGHTA, FQGNSA. The CDR3 extends over 15 amino acids. Here the CDR3 reads CASSYYRGSFYEQYV. The CDR3 DNA reads TGTGCCAGCAGCTATTACAGGGGATCGTTCTACGAGCAGTACGTC.

The chain is built from TRBV25-1 and TRBJ1-6; D ambiguous. The CDR3 is 13 residues long. From germline, CDR1 is MGHDK and CDR2 SYGVNS. The germline V and J ends were trimmed by 3 bases and 10 bases, with 10 bases remaining between them. CDR3 coding DNA: TGTGCCAGCAGTGAGAGGGTACAATCACCCCTCCACTTT. Protein sequence: CASSERVQSPLHF.

Only a few counts were recorded for this clonotype. V and J are TRBV12-3 or TRBV12-4 and TRBJ1-6; D is undetermined. This CDR3 is built from 15 residues. Trimming took off 6 bases at V and 4 bases at J, with 13 bases between the two ends. CDR3 in DNA: TGTGCCAGCAGGCCGGATATGTTTTATAATTCACCCCTCCACTTT. Its protein product is CASRPDMFYNSPLHF.

The chain employs TRBV7-2 and TRBJ2-4; TRBD2 aligns across 8 bases. The CDR3 is 14 residues long. The germline gives CDR1 SGHTA, CDR2 FQGNSA. With 3 bases clipped from V and 8 bases from J, the junction kept 6 bases outside the gene matches. CDR3 protein: CASSFGLAGDIQYF. The CDR3 DNA follows: TGTGCCAGCAGCTTTGGGCTAGCGGGTGACATTCAGTACTTC.

This clonotype turned up a few times. The J gene is TRBJ1-6, the V gene TRBV23-1; 7 nucleotides agree with TRBD1. TRBV23-1 is an ORF; its function is uncertain. The ends lost 1 base at V and 7 bases at J; junction bases unmatched: 10. The CDR3 extends over 17 amino acids. The DNA for the CDR3 is TGCGCCAGCAGTCAATGGAGGAAGGACAGGAAAAATTCACCCCTCCACTTT. Its protein is CASSQWRKDRKNSPLHF.

V and J are TRBV7-2 and TRBJ1-6; D unclear. Trimming pared 5 bases from V and 13 bases from J, leaving 12 bases between. The CDR3 has 12 residues. Per germline, CDR1 SGHTA and CDR2 FQGNSA. The CDR3 DNA reads TGTGCCAGCAGCCCCTTTTACGGGCCCCTCCACTTT. Its translation is CASSPFYGPLHF.